Below, 18 T cell receptor beta chains from the same sample are listed, as sequenced in a study of Graves' ophthalmopathy and Graves' hyperthyroidism. The sequenced template was RNA, covering the TCR beta CDR3 region. RT-PCR was first run with HTBI primers, then multiplex PCR in a second round. TCRdb passed the multiplex PCR reads through MiXCR, listing each CDR3 protein once. The sample has approximately 540,000 distinct CDR3 sequences, less than 45% seen once. The sequenced sample was peripheral blood or thyroid tissue (not recorded which). These receptors originate from an adult man with Graves' hyperthyroidism.

This clonotype occurred a few times. The chain combines TRBV28 with TRBJ2-7, with D hard to call. The germline CDR1 and CDR2 sequences are MDHEN and SYDVKM. Trimming pared 2 bases from V and 3 bases from J, leaving 11 bases between. The CDR3 contains 14 residues. CDR3 nucleotides: TGTGCCAGCAGTTTAACCCTTTTGGACTACGAGCAGTACTTC. It specifies CASSLTLLDYEQYF.

This clonotype was recorded many times. The chain employs TRBV12-3 or TRBV12-4 and TRBJ2-7, with 9 bases that match TRBD1. V lost 4 bases to trimming and J lost 5 bases; unmatched junction nucleotides: 6. CDR3 length: 14 amino acids. The DNA of the CDR3 is TGTGCCAGCAGTTGGGACAGGGCGAAAGACGAGCAGTACTTC. Translation: CASSWDRAKDEQYF.

This chain uses TRBV30 with TRBJ1-1, with no clear D. CDR1 and CDR2 from the germline V gene are GTSNPN and SVGIG (reference sequence). Trimming took 2 bases from V and 2 from J, leaving 12 bases between them. CDR3 length: 14 residues. The CDR3 spells CAWSKKGFNTEAFF. The CDR3 DNA sequence: TGTGCCTGGAGTAAGAAAGGGTTTAACACTGAAGCTTTCTTT.

This clonotype was picked up many times. The chain carries TRBV7-8 and TRBJ1-4, with D uncertain. CDR1 SGHVS and CDR2 FQNEAQ come from the germline V gene. Trimming removed 0 bases at V and 6 bases at J, with 8 bases between. CDR3 length equals 14 residues. CDR3 region: CASSLAGIDEKLFF. In DNA, the CDR3 is TGTGCCAGCAGCTTAGCGGGGATCGATGAAAAACTGTTTTTT.

This clonotype was found many times. The rearrangement links TRBV3-1 to TRBJ1-2; D is ambiguous. The CDR3 length is 15 residues. The germline V gene encodes CDR1 LGHDT and CDR2 YNNKEL (reference sequence). V was pared by 4 bases and J by 4 bases, with 16 bases between. The CDR3 region has the DNA TGTGCCAGCAGCCCCCTCAGTCGGGTTGGCTATGGCTACACCTTC. It codes for CASSPLSRVGYGYTF. The full variable domain, in which reference TRBV3-1 and TRBJ1-2 provide the parts outside the CDR3, is DTAVSQTPKYLVTQMGNDKSIKCEQNLGHDTMYWYKQDSKKFLKIMFSYNNKELIINETVPNRFSPKSPDKAHLNLHINSLELGDSAVYFCASSPLSRVGYGYTFGSGTRLTVV.

This clonotype was observed many times. V and J are TRBV6-2 or TRBV6-3 and TRBJ1-2; 7 nucleotides align to TRBD1. V dropped 5 bases and J dropped 4; count of bases not matched to a gene: 4. Looked up from germline, CDR1 is MNHEY and CDR2 is SVGEGT. The CDR3 is made up of 13 amino acids. The CDR3 loop is CASSTTGIYGYTF. The CDR3 DNA is TGTGCCAGCAGTACGACAGGGATCTATGGCTACACCTTC.

This clonotype was seen at least ten times. The chain employs TRBV29-1 and TRBJ2-1; tentative D call: TRBD2 (6 bases). V gave up 7 bases and J gave up 10 bases, with 11 bases separating them. This CDR3 has 10 amino acids. The germline gives CDR1 SQVTM, CDR2 ANQGSEA. CDR3 coding DNA: TGCAGCGCAACCCTAGCGGAGCAGTTCTTC. Its protein product is CSATLAEQFF.

This clonotype was detected only a few times. V usage is TRBV6-5 and J usage is TRBJ2-7, with TRBD2 identical over 8 bases. The CDR3 runs 16 residues. CDR1 is MNHEY and CDR2 is SVGAGI in the germline V gene. The trim removed 4 bases at V and 1 base at J, leaving 9 bases unmatched. CDR3 amino acids: CASSFLLAGLSYEQYF. The CDR3 DNA reads TGTGCCAGCAGTTTTCTCCTAGCGGGCCTTTCCTACGAGCAGTACTTC.

The rearrangement links TRBV10-2 to TRBJ2-5, with D unresolved. This CDR3 is 12 amino acids long. V was cut by 6 bases and J by 2 bases, with 7 bases left in between. The germline V gene encodes CDR1 WSHSY and CDR2 SAAADI. This CDR3 is CASRTYQETQYF. The CDR3 DNA sequence: TGCGCCAGCAGGACTTATCAAGAGACCCAGTACTTC.

The rearrangement joins TRBV19 to TRBJ2-3; D may be TRBD2 (5 bases). Trimming shortened V by 5 bases and J by 10 bases, and 13 bases separated the two germline ends. Germline-derived CDR1 and CDR2 are LNHDA and SQIVND (reference sequence). This CDR3 region has 12 residues. CDR3 sequence: CASSANSGSQYF. CDR3 DNA sequence: TGTGCCAGTAGTGCGAATTCGGGGTCGCAGTATTTT.

This clonotype occurred a few times. The chain carries TRBV28 and TRBJ2-7; possibly TRBD2 for D (6 bases). The CDR3 covers 13 residues. CDR1 and CDR2 from the germline V gene are MDHEN and SYDVKM. The V end lost 10 bases, the J end lost 2 bases, and 15 bases lay between the germline ends. The CDR3 here is CATGVAEAYEQYF. The CDR3 nucleotides are TGTGCCACGGGAGTAGCGGAGGCCTACGAGCAGTACTTC.

V gene TRBV20-1 combines with J gene TRBJ2-3; D remains ambiguous. V gave up 4 bases and J gave up 6 bases, with 5 bases separating them. The CDR3 extends over 10 amino acids. The germline V gene encodes CDR1 DFQATT and CDR2 SNEGSKA (reference sequence). The CDR3 nucleotides read TGCAGTGCTAACGATGATACGCAGTATTTT. This gives the protein CSANDDTQYF.

This chain joins TRBV15 and TRBJ2-7, with D possibly TRBD1 on 5 matching bases. The germline gives CDR1 LNHNV, CDR2 YYDKDF (reference sequence). V lost 0 bases to trimming and J lost 0 bases, with 9 bases between them. CDR3 length: 15 residues. The CDR3 loop reads CATSRDRVGSYEQYF. CDR3 sequence (DNA): TGTGCCACCAGCAGAGACAGGGTGGGCTCCTACGAGCAGTACTTC.

About this clonotype: A much more abundant neighbour one base away suggests this may be a read error. The chain links TRBV11-1 to TRBJ1-3, with D perhaps matching TRBD1 (5 bases). From germline, CDR1 is SGHAT and CDR2 FQDESV (reference sequence). Trimming took off 5 bases at V and 8 bases at J, with 16 bases between the two ends. This CDR3 spans 14 amino acids. This CDR3 is CASSRGTTSDTIYF. CDR3 sequence (DNA): TGTGCCAGCAGCCGGGGGACCACGTCGGACACCATATATTTT.

CDR3 in amino acids: CASRAGTSGNTF. The CDR3 DNA is TGTGCCAGCAGAGCTGGGACATCTGGAAACACCTTC. The J gene is TRBJ1-2, the V gene TRBV2, with a weak D call TRBD1 (6 bases). The ends were cut back, 6 bases at V and 12 bases at J, with 17 bases in the middle. Looked up from germline, CDR1 is SNHLY and CDR2 is FYNNEI. The CDR3 has 12 residues.

A note on this clonotype: Being one base from a much bigger clone, this may be a read error. The chain links TRBV6-1 to TRBJ1-1; possible D gene TRBD1, 6 bases. From germline, CDR1 is MNHNS and CDR2 SASEGT. CDR3 size: 14 residues. Trimming took 5 bases from V and 10 from J, leaving 20 bases between them. The CDR3 here is CASSYRGIAGAAFF. The CDR3 nucleotides read TGTGCCAGCAGTTACCGAGGGATCGCGGGGGCAGCTTTCTTT.

This clonotype was picked up a small number of times. V usage is TRBV27 and J usage is TRBJ2-7, with 7 bases identical to TRBD1. J gave up 5 bases and V 5 bases, and 9 bases lay outside the gene matches. CDR3 length: 14 amino acids. CDR1 is MNHEY, CDR2 SMNVEV, per germline (reference sequence). The DNA for the CDR3 is TGTGCCAGCAGTGCCGGGACAGAGGTCCACGAGCAGTACTTC. Amino acid sequence: CASSAGTEVHEQYF.

In its sample, this clonotype was seen a few times. The chain combines TRBV18 with TRBJ2-7; TRBD1 is a possible D gene (6 bases). The CDR3 is 14 residues long. In germline, CDR1 is KGHSH, CDR2 LQKENI. V shed 0 bases and J shed 2 bases, with 8 bases lying between them. The CDR3 nucleotides are TGTGCCAGCTCACCACCGCACAGGGCCTACGAGCAGTACTTC. This gives the protein CASSPPHRAYEQYF. The full variable domain, in which reference TRBV18 and TRBJ2-7 provide the parts outside the CDR3, is NAGVMQNPRHLVRRRGQEARLRCSPMKGHSHVYWYRQLPEEGLKFMVYLQKENIIDESGMPKERFSAEFPKEGPSILRIQQVVRGDSAAYFCASSPPHRAYEQYFGPGTRLTVT.